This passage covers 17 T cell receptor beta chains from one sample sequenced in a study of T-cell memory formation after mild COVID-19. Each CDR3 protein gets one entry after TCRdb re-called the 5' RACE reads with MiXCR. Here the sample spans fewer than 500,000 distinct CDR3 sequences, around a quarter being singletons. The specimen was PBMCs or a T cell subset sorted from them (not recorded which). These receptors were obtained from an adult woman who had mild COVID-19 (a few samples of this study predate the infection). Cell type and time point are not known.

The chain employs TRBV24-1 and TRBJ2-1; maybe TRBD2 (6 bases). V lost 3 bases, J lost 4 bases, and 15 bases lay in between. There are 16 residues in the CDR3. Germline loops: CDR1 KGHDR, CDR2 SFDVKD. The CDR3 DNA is TGTGCCACCAGTGATCCGGGCGGGGATAAATACAATGAGCAGTTCTTC. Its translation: CATSDPGGDKYNEQFF.

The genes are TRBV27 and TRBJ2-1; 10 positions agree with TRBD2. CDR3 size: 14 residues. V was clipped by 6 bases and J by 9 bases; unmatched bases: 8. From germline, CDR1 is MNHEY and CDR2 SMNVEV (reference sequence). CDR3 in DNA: TGTGCCAGCAGCGCCATAGCGGGGGGTGGTGAGCAGTTCTTC. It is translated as CASSAIAGGGEQFF.

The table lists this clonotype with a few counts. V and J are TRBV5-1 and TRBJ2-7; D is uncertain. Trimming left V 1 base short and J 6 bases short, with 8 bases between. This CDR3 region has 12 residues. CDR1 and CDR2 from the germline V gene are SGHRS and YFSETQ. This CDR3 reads CASSLLWPEQYF. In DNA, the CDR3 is TGCGCCAGCAGCTTGTTGTGGCCCGAGCAGTACTTC.

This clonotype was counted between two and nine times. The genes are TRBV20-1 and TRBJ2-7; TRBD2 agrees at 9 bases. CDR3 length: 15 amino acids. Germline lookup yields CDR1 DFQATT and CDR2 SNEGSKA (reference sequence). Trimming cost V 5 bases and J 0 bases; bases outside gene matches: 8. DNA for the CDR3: TGCAGTGCTTCCCCGACTAGCGGAGGCTCCTACGAGCAGTACTTC. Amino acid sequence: CSASPTSGGSYEQYF.

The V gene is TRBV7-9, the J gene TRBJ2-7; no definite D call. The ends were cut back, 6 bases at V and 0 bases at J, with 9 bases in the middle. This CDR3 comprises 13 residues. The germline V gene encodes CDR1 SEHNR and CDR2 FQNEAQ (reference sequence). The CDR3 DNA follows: TGTGCCAGCAGGAGGTCGAACTCCTACGAGCAGTACTTC. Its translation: CASRRSNSYEQYF.

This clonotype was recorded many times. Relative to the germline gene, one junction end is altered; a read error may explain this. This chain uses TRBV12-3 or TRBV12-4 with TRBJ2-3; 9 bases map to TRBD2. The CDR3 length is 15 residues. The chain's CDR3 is CASSFGLAGTDTQYF. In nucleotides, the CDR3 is TGCGCCAGCAGCTTCGGTCTAGCGGGAACAGATACGCAGTATTTT.

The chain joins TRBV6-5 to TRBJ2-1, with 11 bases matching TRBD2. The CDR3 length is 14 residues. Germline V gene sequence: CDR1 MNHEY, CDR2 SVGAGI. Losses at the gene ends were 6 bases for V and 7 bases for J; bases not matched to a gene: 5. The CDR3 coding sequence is TGTGCCAGCAGACTACTAGCGGGAGTTAATGAGCAGTTCTTC. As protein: CASRLLAGVNEQFF.

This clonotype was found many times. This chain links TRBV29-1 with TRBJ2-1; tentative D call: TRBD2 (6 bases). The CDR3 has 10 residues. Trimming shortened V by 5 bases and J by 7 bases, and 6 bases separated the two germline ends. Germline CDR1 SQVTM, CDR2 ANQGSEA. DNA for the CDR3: TGCAGCGTTCGGGGGAATGAGCAGTTCTTC. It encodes CSVRGNEQFF.

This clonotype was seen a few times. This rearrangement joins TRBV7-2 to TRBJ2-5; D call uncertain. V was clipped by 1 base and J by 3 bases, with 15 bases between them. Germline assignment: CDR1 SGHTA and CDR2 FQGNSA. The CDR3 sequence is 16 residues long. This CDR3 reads CASSLVGSRSKETQYF. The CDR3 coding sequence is TGTGCCAGCAGCTTAGTTGGCTCCCGGTCCAAAGAGACCCAGTACTTC. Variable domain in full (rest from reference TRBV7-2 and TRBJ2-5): GAGVSQSPSNKVTEKGKDVELRCDPISGHTALYWYRQSLGQGLEFLIYFQGNSAPDKSGLPSDRFSAERTGGSVSTLTIQRTQQEDSAVYLCASSLVGSRSKETQYFGPGTRLLVL.

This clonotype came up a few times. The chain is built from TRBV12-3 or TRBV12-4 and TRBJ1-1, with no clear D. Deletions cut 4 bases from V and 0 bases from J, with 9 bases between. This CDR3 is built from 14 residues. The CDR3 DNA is TGTGCCAGCAGTTGGTGGTCAATGAACACTGAAGCTTTCTTT. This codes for CASSWWSMNTEAFF.

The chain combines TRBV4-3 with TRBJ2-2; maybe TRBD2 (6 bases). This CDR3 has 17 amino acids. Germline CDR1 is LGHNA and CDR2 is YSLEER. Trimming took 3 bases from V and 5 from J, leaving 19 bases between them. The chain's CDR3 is CASSQVTAGSSTGELFF. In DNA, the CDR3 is TGCGCCAGCAGCCAGGTTACCGCCGGGAGTAGTACCGGGGAGCTGTTTTTT.

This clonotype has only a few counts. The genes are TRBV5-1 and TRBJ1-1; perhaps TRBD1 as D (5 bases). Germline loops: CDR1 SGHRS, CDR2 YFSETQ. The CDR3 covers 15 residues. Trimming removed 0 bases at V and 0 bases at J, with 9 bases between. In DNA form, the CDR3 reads TGCGCCAGCAGCTTGGTCGGGGGGTTGAACACTGAAGCTTTCTTT. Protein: CASSLVGGLNTEAFF.

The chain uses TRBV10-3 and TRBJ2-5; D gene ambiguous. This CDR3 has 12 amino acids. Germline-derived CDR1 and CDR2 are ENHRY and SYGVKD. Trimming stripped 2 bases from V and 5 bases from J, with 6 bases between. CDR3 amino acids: CAISEGGETQYF. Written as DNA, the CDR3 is TGTGCCATCAGTGAGGGTGGGGAGACCCAGTACTTC.

The CDR3 region has the DNA TGCGCCAGCAGCTTGTCAACGGCAGCGGGAGAGACCCAGTACTTC. Protein product: CASSLSTAAGETQYF. The V gene is TRBV5-1, the J gene TRBJ2-5; a weak D match, TRBD2 (6 bases). The length of the CDR3 is 15 residues. CDR1 is SGHRS and CDR2 is YFSETQ in the germline V gene. V gave up 1 base and J gave up 4 bases, with 14 bases separating them.

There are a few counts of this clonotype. CDR3 amino acids: CASSYGTTEQYF. The CDR3 nucleotides are TGCGCCAGCAGCTATGGGACTACCGAGCAGTACTTC. The gene calls are TRBV5-1 and TRBJ2-7; 7 bases line up with TRBD2. This CDR3 is built from 12 residues. J was trimmed by 6 bases and V by 3 bases; bases with no gene match: 3. The germline V gene encodes CDR1 SGHRS and CDR2 YFSETQ.

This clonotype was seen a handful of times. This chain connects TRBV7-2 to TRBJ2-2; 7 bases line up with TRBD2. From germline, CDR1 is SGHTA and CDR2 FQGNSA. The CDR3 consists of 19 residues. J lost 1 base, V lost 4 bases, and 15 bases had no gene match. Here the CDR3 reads CASSSPKPSLAQNTGELFF. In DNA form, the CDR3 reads TGTGCCAGCAGCTCCCCCAAACCTTCACTAGCGCAGAACACCGGGGAGCTGTTTTTT.

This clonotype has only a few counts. CDR3 residues: CASSRFRDRVGLSSGNTIYF. Here the CDR3 DNA reads TGTGCCAGCAGTCGTTTCCGGGACAGGGTCGGCCTAAGCTCTGGAAACACCATATATTTT. This sequence joins TRBV12-3 or TRBV12-4 and TRBJ1-3; TRBD1 matches 9 bases. Trimming took 5 bases from V and 0 from J; bases not matched to a gene: 17. This CDR3 region has 20 residues.